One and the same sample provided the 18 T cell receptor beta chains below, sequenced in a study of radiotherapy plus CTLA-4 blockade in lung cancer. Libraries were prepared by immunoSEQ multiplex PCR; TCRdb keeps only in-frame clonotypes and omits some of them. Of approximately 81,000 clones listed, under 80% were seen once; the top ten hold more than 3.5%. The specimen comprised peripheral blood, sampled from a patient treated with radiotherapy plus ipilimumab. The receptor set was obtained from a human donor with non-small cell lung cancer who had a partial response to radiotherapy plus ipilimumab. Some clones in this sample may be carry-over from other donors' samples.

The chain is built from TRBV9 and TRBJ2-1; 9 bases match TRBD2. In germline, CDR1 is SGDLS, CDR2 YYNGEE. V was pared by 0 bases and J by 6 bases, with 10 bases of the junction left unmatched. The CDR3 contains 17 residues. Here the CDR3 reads CASSVAGGGGAANEQFF. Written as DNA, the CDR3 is TGTGCCAGCAGCGTAGCCGGCGGCGGGGGGGCCGCCAATGAGCAGTTCTTC.

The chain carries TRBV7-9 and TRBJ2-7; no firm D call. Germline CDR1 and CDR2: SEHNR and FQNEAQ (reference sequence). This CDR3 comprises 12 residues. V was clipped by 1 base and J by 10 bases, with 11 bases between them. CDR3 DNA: TGTGCCAGCAGCTTAGACCGAGGTCGTCAGTACTTC. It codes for CASSLDRGRQYF.

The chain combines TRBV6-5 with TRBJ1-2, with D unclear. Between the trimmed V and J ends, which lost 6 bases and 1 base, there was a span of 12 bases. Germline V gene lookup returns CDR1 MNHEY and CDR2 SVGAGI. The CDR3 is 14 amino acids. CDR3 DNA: TGTGCCAGCAGACCGGGGAAGCATAACTATGGCTACACCTTC. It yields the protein CASRPGKHNYGYTF.

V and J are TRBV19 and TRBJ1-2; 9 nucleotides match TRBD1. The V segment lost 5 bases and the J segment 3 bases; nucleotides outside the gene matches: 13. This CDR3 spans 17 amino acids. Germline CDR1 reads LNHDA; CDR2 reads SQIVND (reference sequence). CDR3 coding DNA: TGTGCCAGTAGTCAAAACGCCGGGACAGGGAGGGACTATGGCTACACCTTC. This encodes CASSQNAGTGRDYGYTF.

The CDR3 DNA sequence: TGTGCCAGCAGCTCTCAGACAGGGGGCGGCCAGCCCCAGCATTTT. It is translated as CASSSQTGGGQPQHF. J is TRBJ1-5 and V is TRBV11-2, with 10 nucleotides matching TRBD1. Trimming took 4 bases from V and 7 from J; bases not matched to a gene: 7. Looked up from germline, CDR1 is SGHAT and CDR2 is FQNNGV. This CDR3 is built from 15 residues. The full variable domain, its missing parts supplied by reference TRBV11-2 and TRBJ1-5, is EAGVAQSPRYKIIEKRQSVAFWCNPISGHATLYWYQQILGQGPKLLIQFQNNGVVDDSQLPKDRFSAERLKGVDSTLKIQPAKLEDSAVYLCASSSQTGGGQPQHFGDGTRLSIL.

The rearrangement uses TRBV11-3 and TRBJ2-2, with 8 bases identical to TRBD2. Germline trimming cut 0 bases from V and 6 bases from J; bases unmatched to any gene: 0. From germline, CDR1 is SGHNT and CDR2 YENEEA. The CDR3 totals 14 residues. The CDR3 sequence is CASSLDGGAGELFF. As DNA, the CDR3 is TGTGCCAGCAGCTTAGACGGGGGGGCCGGGGAGCTGTTTTTT.

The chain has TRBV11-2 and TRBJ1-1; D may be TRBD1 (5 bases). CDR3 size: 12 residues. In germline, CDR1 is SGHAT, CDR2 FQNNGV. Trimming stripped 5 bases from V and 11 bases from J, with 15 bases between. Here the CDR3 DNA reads TGTGCCAGCAGCCTTAACCGGGGACTGGCTTTCTTT. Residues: CASSLNRGLAFF.

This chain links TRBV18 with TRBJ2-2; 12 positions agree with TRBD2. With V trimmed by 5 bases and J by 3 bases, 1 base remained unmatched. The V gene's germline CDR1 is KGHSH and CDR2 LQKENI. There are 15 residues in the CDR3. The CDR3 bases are TGTGCCAGCTCAAGACTAGCGGGAGACACCGGGGAGCTGTTTTTT. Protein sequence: CASSRLAGDTGELFF. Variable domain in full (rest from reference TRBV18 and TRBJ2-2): NAGVMQNPRHLVRRRGQEARLRCSPMKGHSHVYWYRQLPEEGLKFMVYLQKENIIDESGMPKERFSAEFPKEGPSILRIQQVVRGDSAAYFCASSRLAGDTGELFFGEGSRLTVL.

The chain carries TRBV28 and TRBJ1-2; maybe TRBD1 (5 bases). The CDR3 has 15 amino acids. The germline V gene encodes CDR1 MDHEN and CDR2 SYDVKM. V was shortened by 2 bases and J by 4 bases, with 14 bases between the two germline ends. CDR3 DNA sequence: TGTGCCAGCAGTTTACCACAGGCATCCCCCTATGGCTACACCTTC. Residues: CASSLPQASPYGYTF.

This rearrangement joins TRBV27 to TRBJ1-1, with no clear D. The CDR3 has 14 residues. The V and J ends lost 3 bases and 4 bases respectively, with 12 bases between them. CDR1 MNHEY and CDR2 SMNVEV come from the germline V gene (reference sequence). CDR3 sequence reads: CASSFRESGTEAFF. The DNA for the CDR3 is TGTGCCAGCAGTTTCCGGGAGTCAGGCACTGAAGCTTTCTTT.

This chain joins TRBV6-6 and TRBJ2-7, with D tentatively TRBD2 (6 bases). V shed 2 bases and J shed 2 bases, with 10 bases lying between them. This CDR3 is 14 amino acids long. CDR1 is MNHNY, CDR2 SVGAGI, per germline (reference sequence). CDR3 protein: CASSYNSGAYEQYF. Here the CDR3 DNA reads TGTGCCAGCAGTTACAATAGCGGAGCCTACGAGCAGTACTTC.

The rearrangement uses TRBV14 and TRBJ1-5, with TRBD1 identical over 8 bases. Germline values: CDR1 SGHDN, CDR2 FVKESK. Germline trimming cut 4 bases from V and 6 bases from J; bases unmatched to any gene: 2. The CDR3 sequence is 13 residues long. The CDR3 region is CASSLDRGQPQHF. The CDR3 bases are TGTGCCAGCAGCCTAGACAGGGGTCAGCCCCAGCATTTT.

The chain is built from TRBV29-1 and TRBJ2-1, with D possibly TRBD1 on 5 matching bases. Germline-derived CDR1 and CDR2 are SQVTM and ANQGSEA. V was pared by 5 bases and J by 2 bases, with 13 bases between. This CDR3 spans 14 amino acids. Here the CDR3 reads CSVSHRQAYNEQFF. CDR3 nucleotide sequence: TGCAGCGTTTCGCACAGGCAAGCCTACAATGAGCAGTTCTTC.

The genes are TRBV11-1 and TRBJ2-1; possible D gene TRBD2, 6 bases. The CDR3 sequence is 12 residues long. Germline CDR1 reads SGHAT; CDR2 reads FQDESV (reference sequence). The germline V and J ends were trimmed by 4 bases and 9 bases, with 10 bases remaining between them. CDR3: CASSYGGREQFF. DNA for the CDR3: TGTGCCAGCAGCTACGGGGGACGTGAGCAGTTCTTC.

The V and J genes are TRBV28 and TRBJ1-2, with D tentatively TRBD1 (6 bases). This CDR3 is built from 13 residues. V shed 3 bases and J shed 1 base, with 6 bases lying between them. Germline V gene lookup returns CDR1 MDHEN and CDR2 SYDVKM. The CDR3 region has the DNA TGTGCCAGCAGTTTGGACAGTAACTATGGCTACACCTTC. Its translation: CASSLDSNYGYTF.

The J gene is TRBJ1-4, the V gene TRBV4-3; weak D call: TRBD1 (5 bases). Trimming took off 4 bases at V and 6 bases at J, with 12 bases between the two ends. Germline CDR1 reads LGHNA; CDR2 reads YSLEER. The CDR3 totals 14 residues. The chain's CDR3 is CASSPEGNDEKLFF. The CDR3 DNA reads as TGCGCCAGCAGCCCGGAGGGGAACGATGAAAAACTGTTTTTT.

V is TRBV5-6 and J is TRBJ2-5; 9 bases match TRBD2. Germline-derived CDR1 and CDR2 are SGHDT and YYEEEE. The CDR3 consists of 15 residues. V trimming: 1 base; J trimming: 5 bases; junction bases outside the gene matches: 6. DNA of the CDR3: TGTGCCAGCAGCTTGCTGGGCGGGGGGGTGGAGACCCAGTACTTC. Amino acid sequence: CASSLLGGGVETQYF.

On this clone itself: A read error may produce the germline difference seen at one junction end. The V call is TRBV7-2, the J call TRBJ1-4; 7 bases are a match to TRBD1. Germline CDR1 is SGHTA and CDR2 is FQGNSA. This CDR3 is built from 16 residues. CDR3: CASSLGTASLNEKLFF. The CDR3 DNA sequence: TGTGCCAGCAGTTTAGGGACAGCCTCCCTTAATGAAAAACTGTTTTTT.